The present entry profiles one TCR beta chain with its context. Its antigen remains unidentified. The sample originates from a study of T cell responses to AZD1222 COVID-19 vaccine. Study overall: Pooling of second doses given at about 4 or about 12 weeks was done.

Per germline, CDR1 LNHDA and CDR2 SQIVND (reference sequence). The germline V and J ends were trimmed by 4 bases and 6 bases, with 10 bases remaining between them. The CDR3 is made up of 13 amino acids. Findings and limits, study-wide: There were mostly white British donors and more females than males, and clonal diversity was possibly underestimated. The study sampled repertoires only after the peak T cell response. It was only a handful of AZD1222 recipients who were seropositive at baseline.

Measured with immunoSEQ multiplex PCR; TCRdb has only the in-frame clones, and not every one. The sample consists of fewer than 300,000 clones, more than 80% of them appearing once. Source: peripheral blood, taken on day 0 of AZD1222 vaccination. The TCR sequence derives from an adult in good health. The V gene is TRBV19, the J gene TRBJ1-5; no clear D gene. CDR3 coding DNA: TGTGCCAGTAGTACAATGGGCGGTCAGCCCCAGCATTTT. Encoded protein: CASSTMGGQPQHF.